Listed here is a single TCR beta chain. Recovered Cohort 3 donors showed two negative PCRs, clearance, or symptom resolution. As handled by the study authors: Amplification from reference gene primers served as the basis for estimated nucleated cell counts. Generated by immunoSEQ multiplex PCR, the TCRdb table keeps only in-frame clones and is missing some. The V and J calls and clone size are taken from that table; D and trimming were inferred from the DNA. The sample lists 300,000 to 450,000 clones, around 87% occurring once. Trimming took off 4 bases at V and 6 bases at J, with 15 bases between the two ends. CDR1 is SGHAT and CDR2 is FQNNGV in the germline V gene. The CDR3 has 14 amino acids. This specimen comes from a study of blood T cell repertoires in COVID-19.

The V and J genes are TRBV11-2 and TRBJ1-1, with D perhaps matching TRBD1 (6 bases). Material for sequencing was PBMCs or T cells enriched from blood (not recorded which). The sequence was obtained from a man under 40 who had recovered from COVID-19. The CDR3 sequence: CASSSRGTTAEAFF. CDR3 sequence (DNA): TGTGCCAGCAGCTCAAGAGGGACAACCGCTGAAGCTTTCTTT.